This T cell receptor beta chain was identified in a study of OX40 agonist ivuxolimab in advanced cancers. Study context: It was ivuxolimab, an agonistic anti-OX40 (CD134) antibody, that patients were treated with. Study conclusions and caveats: Partial responders dosed at 0.1-3.0 mg/kg displayed clonal expansion ranking among the lowest. With doses of 0.1 to 3.0 mg/kg, CD4+ and CD8+ blood T cells had undergone clonal expansion by week 6.

Some clones are missing from TCRdb's copy, which holds only in-frame ones; the method was immunoSEQ multiplex PCR. Counted here are around 140,000 clones, roughly 91% occurring once; the ten biggest clones make up approximately 1%. V lost 5 bases to trimming and J lost 3 bases; unmatched junction nucleotides: 7. The CDR3 is made up of 15 amino acids. Germline V gene lookup returns CDR1 SGHAT and CDR2 FQDESV (reference sequence). Concerning this clone: The antigen is undetermined.

Patients who had autoimmune disease history or got systemic immunosuppression were left out. The starting material was CD4+ or CD8+ T cells sorted from blood, obtained in a trial of the OX40 agonist ivuxolimab. The chain combines TRBV11-1 with TRBJ2-7; 10 bases are shared with TRBD1. The clonotype comes from an adult with an advanced solid tumor such as melanoma, head and neck, liver or kidney cancer. The CDR3 bases are TGTGCCAGCAGCCCAGACGGGACAGGGGACTACGAGCAGTACTTC. This translates into CASSPDGTGDYEQYF.